This is a list of T cell receptor beta chains from one sample in a study of blood T cell repertoires in COVID-19. Produced via immunoSEQ multiplex PCR; TCRdb's table is partial and in-frame only. The sample lists about 480,000 clones; nearly 90% were seen once. The sample taken for sequencing was peripheral blood. Source of these receptors: a man aged 18 to 29 with COVID-19, enrolled during active disease. The CDR3 runs from the conserved cysteine through the conserved F or W. The D gene is left open where the match is weak. Part of the rows lack a size; the others show once, few, many or a class for expanded clones.

clone_size j_call d_call v_call cdr3_aa cdr3_nt
. TRBJ1-4 TRBD1 TRBV2 CASTDQGDEKLFF TGTGCCAGCACGGACCAGGGGGATGAAAAACTGTTTTTT
once TRBJ2-3 TRBD2 TRBV4-1 CASSLRLAGETDTQYF TGCGCCAGCAGCCTGAGACTAGCGGGAGAGACAGATACGCAGTATTTT
. TRBJ1-5 . TRBV21-1 CASSGTGNNQPQHF TGTGCCAGCAGCGGGACAGGGAACAATCAGCCCCAGCATTTT
. TRBJ1-5 . TRBV12-3/TRBV12-4 CASSALRQPQHF TGTGCCAGCAGTGCTCTGAGGCAGCCCCAGCATTTT
. TRBJ1-2 TRBD1 TRBV27 CASGDRGLFGGYTF TGTGCCAGCGGGGACAGGGGGCTTTTTGGGGGCTACACCTTC
. TRBJ2-3 TRBD2 TRBV5-1 CASSVYPGGSTLTDTQYF TGCGCCAGCAGCGTTTATCCGGGGGGATCGACCCTCACAGATACGCAGTATTTT
. TRBJ1-1 . TRBV7-9 CASSLSQGTNTEAFF TGTGCCAGCAGCTTATCACAGGGAACGAACACTGAAGCTTTCTTT
once TRBJ2-3 TRBD1 TRBV27 CASSLSRRDRDADTQYF TGTGCCAGCAGTTTATCCCGCCGGGACAGGGACGCAGATACGCAGTATTTT
. TRBJ2-1 . TRBV27 CASSPGGSWSYNEQFF TGTGCCAGCAGTCCCGGTGGTAGCTGGTCCTACAATGAGCAGTTCTTC
. TRBJ2-3 . TRBV5-1 CASSFFYGSGVPDTQYF TGCGCCAGCAGCTTTTTCTACGGGAGTGGTGTGCCAGATACGCAGTATTTT
. TRBJ1-4 . TRBV7-8 CASSWRGGGREKLFF TGTGCCAGCAGCTGGCGCGGGGGAGGAAGGGAAAAACTGTTTTTT
. TRBJ1-1 . TRBV6-5 CASSYREWGTEAFF TGTGCCAGCAGTTACAGGGAGTGGGGCACTGAAGCTTTCTTT
. TRBJ1-2 . TRBV18 CASSPVGRNYGYTF TGTGCCAGCTCACCCGTGGGGAGAAACTATGGCTACACCTTC
. TRBJ1-2 TRBD1 TRBV3-1/TRBV3-2 CASSLEDRRNGYTF TGTGCCAGCAGCCTTGAGGACAGGAGAAATGGCTACACCTTC
. TRBJ1-1 . TRBV7-3 CASSRGVWSSTEAFF TGTGCCAGCTCTCGGGGAGTGTGGAGCAGCACTGAAGCTTTCTTT
. TRBJ1-6 . TRBV6-1 CASSEGLRNSPLHF TGTGCCAGCAGTGAGGGACTCAGGAATTCACCCCTCCACTTT
. TRBJ1-5 TRBD1 TRBV25-1 CATSDRDSNQPQHF TGTGCCACCTCCGACAGGGATAGCAATCAGCCCCAGCATTTT
. TRBJ2-2 TRBD2 TRBV10-3 CAISESGLGGLPLTGELFF TGTGCCATCAGTGAGTCGGGTTTGGGGGGACTACCTCTTACCGGGGAGCTGTTTTTT